This T cell receptor (beta chain) was captured by sequencing in a study of cytomegalovirus exposure and HLA in healthy donors. Study as a whole: The early release's HLA-typed donors yielded 65 million to 85 million unique TCRs.

The study's findings and limits: Association of a missense DCLRE1C variant with TCR beta V- and J-gene trimming was reported in a later analysis.

60 Vbeta and 13 Jbeta primers were used in PCR. Clones were read by immunoSEQ multiplex PCR, and TCRdb kept only the in-frame ones, dropping some. The sample holds 150,000 to 200,000 clones, about 81% seen once. As concerns this clone: Its antigen is currently unknown.

Material for sequencing was PBMCs. The source is a man aged 18 to 30 in good health and CMV-seronegative.

CDR3 sequence reads: CASSLVPGTDTQYF. CDR3 DNA sequence: TGTGCCAGCAGCTTAGTCCCAGGGACAGATACGCAGTATTTT. This chain connects TRBV7-9 to TRBJ2-3; perhaps TRBD1 as D (5 bases). V lost 1 base to trimming and J lost 3 bases, with 8 bases between them. The CDR3 is 14 residues long. Germline-derived CDR1 and CDR2 are SEHNR and FQNEAQ (reference sequence). Full variable domain (outside the CDR3, taken from reference TRBV7-9 and TRBJ2-3): DTGVSQNPRHKITKRGQNVTFRCDPISEHNRLYWYRQTLGQGPEFLTYFQNEAQLEKSRLLSDRFSAERPKGSFSTLEIQRTEQGDSAMYLCASSLVPGTDTQYFGPGTRLTVL.